Below, one TCR beta chain is given with its context. This sample is drawn from a study of blood T cell repertoires in COVID-19. Study summary: T cells, B-cell-depleted T cells, or PBMCs provided the cDNA or gDNA that served as material.

Among Cohort 3 donors, those recovered had two negative PCRs, clearance, or symptom resolution. CDR3 length: 13 amino acids. V lost 1 base and J lost 5, with 9 bases in between. The germline gives CDR1 SEHNR, CDR2 FQNEAQ (reference sequence). Measured with immunoSEQ multiplex PCR; TCRdb has only the in-frame clones, and not every one. Of about 310,000 clones in the sample, around nine tenths are singletons; the top ten hold approximately 9.4%. The chain recombines TRBV7-9 with TRBJ2-7; tentatively, D is TRBD1 (5 bases). This clonotype was obtained from a middle-aged woman who had recovered from COVID-19. The source material was PBMCs or T cells enriched from blood (not recorded which). The CDR3 reads CASSLDRSHEQYF. CDR3 coding DNA: TGTGCCAGCAGCTTAGACAGGTCCCACGAGCAGTACTTC.